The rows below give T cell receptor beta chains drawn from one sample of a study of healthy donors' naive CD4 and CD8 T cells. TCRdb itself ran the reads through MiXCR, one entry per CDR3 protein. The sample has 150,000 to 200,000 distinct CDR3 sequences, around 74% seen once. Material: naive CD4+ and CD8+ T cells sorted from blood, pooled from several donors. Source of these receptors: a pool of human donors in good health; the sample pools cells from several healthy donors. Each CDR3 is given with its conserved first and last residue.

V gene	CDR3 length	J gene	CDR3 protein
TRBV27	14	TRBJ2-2	CASSLIGGSGELFF
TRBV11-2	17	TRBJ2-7	CASSPDSTSGQPREQYF
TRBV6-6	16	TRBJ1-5	CASSLGTGASNQPQHF
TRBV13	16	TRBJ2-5	CASSVSRLGQQETQYF
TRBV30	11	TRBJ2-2	CAWSGIGELFF
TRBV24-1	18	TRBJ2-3	CATRPYEDGKEDTDTQYF
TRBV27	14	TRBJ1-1	CASSFRGRGTEAFF
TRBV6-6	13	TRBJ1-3	CASSYSSGNTIYF
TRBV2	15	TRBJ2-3	CASRATSGGTDTQYF
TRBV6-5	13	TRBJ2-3	CASSYGSTGTQYF
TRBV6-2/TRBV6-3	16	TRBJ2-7	CASRDGQGRNVREQYF
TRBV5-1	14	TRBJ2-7	CASSLPPGTYEQYF
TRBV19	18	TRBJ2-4	CASRRSFGDPIAKNIQYF
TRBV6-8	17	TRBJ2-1	CASSYNRTDRAYNEQFF
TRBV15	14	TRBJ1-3	CATSRDPSGNTIYF
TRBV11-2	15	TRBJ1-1	CASSLERTGSTEAFF
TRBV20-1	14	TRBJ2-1	CSASSDRGFNEQFF
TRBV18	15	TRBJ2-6	CASSPGGSGANVLTF
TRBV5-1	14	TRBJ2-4	CASSLTGRENIQYF
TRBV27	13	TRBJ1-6	CASSLKATGALHF
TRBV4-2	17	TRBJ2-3	CASSQDESKSSTDTQYF
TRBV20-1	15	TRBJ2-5	CSGSMGSGSRETQYF
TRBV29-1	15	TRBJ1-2	CSVEDNNGGGHGYTF
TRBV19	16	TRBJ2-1	CASTLTGGHMISEQFF
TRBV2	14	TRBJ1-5	CASSEAQVNQPQHF
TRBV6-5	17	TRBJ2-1	CASSYLPAAADSNEQFF
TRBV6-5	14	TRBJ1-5	CASSYSRDNQPQHF
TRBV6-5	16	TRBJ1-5	CASSSRDRGSNQPQHF
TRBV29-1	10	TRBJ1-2	CSSGQGVDTF
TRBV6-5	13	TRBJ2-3	CASRRQVTDTQYF
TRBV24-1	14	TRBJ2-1	CATSDAGGMNEQFF
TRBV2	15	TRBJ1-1	CASREAPTGDTEAFF
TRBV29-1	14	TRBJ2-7	CSVGAGTRNYEQYF
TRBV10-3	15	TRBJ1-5	CAISESDGPNQPQHF
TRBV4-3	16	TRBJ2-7	CASSQAFFGAGYEQYF
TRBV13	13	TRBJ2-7	CASSEGAHYEQYF
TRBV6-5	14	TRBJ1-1	CASSLTRVNTEAFF
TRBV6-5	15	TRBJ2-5	CASSYSRPVQETQYF
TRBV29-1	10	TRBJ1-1	CSAGRFEAFF
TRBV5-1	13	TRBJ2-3	CASSPISTDTQYF
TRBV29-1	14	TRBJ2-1	CSAPGQGIYNEQFF
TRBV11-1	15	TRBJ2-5	CASSPRTVAEETQYF
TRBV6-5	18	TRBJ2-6	CASSYSGTGPAGANVLTF
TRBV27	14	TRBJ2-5	CASSTTRTQETQYF